One and the same sample provided the 30 T cell receptor beta chains below, sequenced in a study of T cells in Graves' hyperthyroidism and ophthalmopathy. TCR beta CDR3 regions were amplified from RNA. First-round RT-PCR targeting the TCR CDR3 was performed with the HTBI primer set. TCRdb reprocessed the multiplex PCR reads via MiXCR and lists one record per CDR3 protein. This sample has 500,000 to 550,000 distinct CDR3 sequences, with around 21% found just once. The sequencing input was blood. The receptors here all came from a man aged 18 to 29 with Graves' hyperthyroidism.

Many counts were recorded for this clonotype. The chain links TRBV24-1 to TRBJ2-3; D may be TRBD2 (5 bases). The CDR3 totals 15 residues. Trimming shortened V by 2 bases and J by 0 bases, and 8 bases separated the two germline ends. The germline CDR1 and CDR2 sequences are KGHDR and SFDVKD. The CDR3 bases are TGTGCCACCAGTGATTACGGGGAGAGCACAGATACGCAGTATTTT. It encodes CATSDYGESTDTQYF.

As for this clonotype: The conserved phenylalanine or tryptophan normally closing the CDR3 is absent here, so this likely arose from a read error. J is TRBJ2-2 and V is TRBV12-3 or TRBV12-4; 10 nucleotides agree with TRBD2. The CDR3 runs to 16 residues. The V segment lost 3 bases and the J segment 6 bases; nucleotides outside the gene matches: 7. CDR3 amino acids: CASSFTSGNWAGELFL. The CDR3 nucleotides read TGTGCCAGCAGTTTCACTAGCGGGAACTGGGCCGGGGAGCTGTTTTTG.

This clonotype was counted many times. The CDR3 reads CASSSPSGGAIEQYF. The CDR3 DNA is TGTGCCAGCAGCTCCCCTAGCGGGGGGGCCATCGAGCAGTACTTC. This chain connects TRBV13 to TRBJ2-7; TRBD2 matches at 12 bases. Germline V gives CDR1 PRHDT, CDR2 FYEKMQ (reference sequence). CDR3 size: 15 residues. J lost 6 bases, V lost 4 bases, and 7 bases had no gene match.

Many counts were recorded for this clonotype. This chain links TRBV30 with TRBJ1-1, with D possibly TRBD1 on 5 matching bases. This CDR3 is built from 14 residues. V shed 4 bases and J shed 4 bases, with 16 bases lying between them. CDR1 and CDR2 from the germline V gene are GTSNPN and SVGIG (reference sequence). Here the CDR3 DNA reads TGTGCCTGGATCCCCGGGGGGTTCGGCACTGAAGCTTTCTTT. This sequence encodes CAWIPGGFGTEAFF.

This clonotype was detected ten times or more. The V call is TRBV11-2, the J call TRBJ1-5, with D unresolved. Trimming removed 4 bases at V and 5 bases at J, with 12 bases between. CDR1 and CDR2 from the germline V gene are SGHAT and FQNNGV. The CDR3 has 14 amino acids. The CDR3 here is CASSSGPNDQPQHF. For the CDR3, the DNA is TGTGCCAGCAGCTCCGGACCGAACGATCAGCCCCAGCATTTT.

This clonotype occurred many times. The chain recombines TRBV28 with TRBJ1-2, with 7 bases matching TRBD1. After removal of 6 bases from V and 4 bases from J, the junction contained 8 bases not matched to a gene. Per the germline V gene, CDR1 is MDHEN and CDR2 is SYDVKM. The CDR3 contains 14 residues. CDR3 sequence: CASRKQGQPYGYTF. CDR3 in DNA: TGTGCCAGCAGGAAACAGGGACAGCCCTATGGCTACACCTTC.

This chain joins TRBV4-1 and TRBJ2-5; 7 bases fit TRBD1. The CDR3 consists of 14 residues. The V gene end was trimmed by 5 bases and the J gene end by 3 bases; junction bases not matched to a gene: 6. Germline V CDR1 and CDR2: MGHRA, YSYEKL. CDR3: CASSKRDSEETQYF. DNA for the CDR3: TGCGCCAGCAGCAAACGGGACAGCGAAGAGACCCAGTACTTC.

The V gene is TRBV11-1, the J gene TRBJ2-6, with 8 bases that match TRBD1. The germline V gene encodes CDR1 SGHAT and CDR2 FQDESV (reference sequence). V shed 1 base and J 2 bases; nucleotides not matched to a gene: 1. The CDR3 is 16 residues long. In nucleotides, the CDR3 is TGTGCCAGCAGCTTAGACAGGGGGGCTGGGGCCAACGTCCTGACTTTC. Protein: CASSLDRGAGANVLTF.

The chain recombines TRBV20-1 with TRBJ2-5, with 8 bases aligning to TRBD1. Germline V gives CDR1 DFQATT, CDR2 SNEGSKA (reference sequence). J was trimmed by 5 bases and V by 3 bases; bases with no gene match: 11. CDR3 length: 15 amino acids. The CDR3 reads CSARPDRGGMETQYF. CDR3 nucleotides: TGCAGTGCTAGGCCTGACAGGGGAGGAATGGAGACCCAGTACTTC.

This clonotype has a count of ten or more. The chain has TRBV12-3 or TRBV12-4 and TRBJ1-2; tentatively, D is TRBD1 (6 bases). Trimming removed 4 bases from V and 4 bases from J, with 16 bases in between. CDR3 length: 15 amino acids. The DNA for the CDR3 is TGTGCCAGCAGTTCACTAAAACAGGGAACCTATGGCTACACCTTC. It translates to CASSSLKQGTYGYTF.

The chain links TRBV12-3 or TRBV12-4 to TRBJ2-5, with D possibly called TRBD1 or TRBD2 (5 bases each). The CDR3 runs 13 residues. V was pared by 3 bases and J by 5 bases, with 10 bases between. CDR3 in amino acids: CASSFGTRETQYF. CDR3 DNA: TGTGCCAGCAGTTTCGGGACGCGGGAGACCCAGTACTTC.

The table lists this clonotype with many counts. The chain recombines TRBV5-5 with TRBJ2-7; D unclear. Trimming removed 1 base at V and 0 bases at J, with 8 bases between. The CDR3 covers 14 residues. Per germline, CDR1 SGHKS and CDR2 YYEKEE (reference sequence). CDR3 protein: CASSLRSASYEQYF. CDR3 DNA: TGTGCCAGCAGCTTGAGGTCAGCCTCCTACGAGCAGTACTTC.

The chain employs TRBV12-3 or TRBV12-4 and TRBJ1-3; no clear D. This CDR3 is built from 15 residues. V shed 1 base and J shed 1 base, with 8 bases lying between them. The DNA for the CDR3 is TGTGCCAGCAGTTTAGACCTTCTTTCTGGAAACACCATATATTTT. Translation: CASSLDLLSGNTIYF.

This clonotype was recorded at least ten times. The chain carries TRBV20-1 and TRBJ1-6; 10 bases map to TRBD1. Germline CDR1 is DFQATT and CDR2 is SNEGSKA (reference sequence). The ends lost 3 bases at V and 7 bases at J; junction bases unmatched: 6. CDR3 size: 15 residues. CDR3 region: CSASTGTGDNSPLHF. CDR3 nucleotides: TGCAGTGCTAGTACCGGGACAGGGGACAATTCACCCCTCCACTTT.

This clonotype was recorded many times. This chain connects TRBV2 to TRBJ2-5; TRBD2 matches 9 bases. Germline CDR1 is SNHLY and CDR2 is FYNNEI. The CDR3 is 15 amino acids. The V and J ends lost 3 bases and 4 bases, in that order; junction bases with no gene match: 6. CDR3 amino acids: CASSDGGGGGETQYF. CDR3 coding DNA: TGTGCCAGCAGTGATGGCGGGGGGGGGGGAGAGACCCAGTACTTC. The full variable domain, rest sourced from reference TRBV2 and TRBJ2-5, is EPEVTQTPSHQVTQMGQEVILRCVPISNHLYFYWYRQILGQKVEFLVSFYNNEISEKSEIFDDQFSVERPDGSNFTLKIRSTKLEDSAMYFCASSDGGGGGETQYFGPGTRLLVL.

The CDR3 DNA is TGTGCCAGCAGAGAAAGCGGGAGGATTTACGAGCAGTACTTC. Protein sequence: CASRESGRIYEQYF. The chain links TRBV6-2 or TRBV6-3 to TRBJ2-7, with 9 nucleotides matching TRBD2. V was clipped by 6 bases and J by 4 bases; unmatched bases: 7. The germline V gene has CDR1 MNHEY and CDR2 SVGEGT. This CDR3 spans 14 amino acids.

V gene TRBV6-1 combines with J gene TRBJ2-7, with D unresolved. The CDR3 is made up of 14 amino acids. Trimming removed 7 bases from V and 1 base from J, with 14 bases in between. CDR1 MNHNS and CDR2 SASEGT come from the germline V gene. CDR3 loop: CASTRGTDSYEQYF. The DNA of the CDR3 is TGTGCCAGCACCAGAGGAACGGATTCCTACGAGCAGTACTTC.

This clonotype has ten or more counts. V gene TRBV6-2 or TRBV6-3 combines with J gene TRBJ1-2; 8 bases line up with TRBD1. Germline CDR1 is MNHEY and CDR2 is SVGEGT. This CDR3 has 15 residues. Losses at the gene ends were 4 bases for V and 2 bases for J; bases not matched to a gene: 6. The CDR3 DNA reads TGTGCCAGCAGTTCTGGGACAGGCGAAAACTATGGCTACACCTTC. Amino acid sequence: CASSSGTGENYGYTF.

V and J are TRBV7-8 and TRBJ2-7; D remains ambiguous. The germline V and J ends were trimmed by 4 bases and 4 bases, with 14 bases remaining between them. This CDR3 is 14 amino acids long. CDR1 is SGHVS and CDR2 is FQNEAQ in the germline V gene. The CDR3 reads CASSSNQDLYEQYF. CDR3 in DNA: TGTGCCAGCAGCTCAAACCAGGACCTGTACGAGCAGTACTTC.

This clonotype was found many times. CDR3 loop: CASRGGSGVNEQYF. CDR3 nucleotide sequence: TGTGCCAGCAGAGGGGGTAGCGGGGTCAACGAGCAGTACTTC. The chain carries TRBV6-9 and TRBJ2-7; 8 positions match TRBD2. V lost 6 bases, J lost 5 bases, and 9 bases stayed unmatched. Germline values: CDR1 MNHGY, CDR2 SVAAGI. This CDR3 contains 14 residues.

In the case of this clonotype: With a much larger clone just one base away, this may be a read error. V usage is TRBV7-8 and J usage is TRBJ1-1; D remains unclear. V lost 2 bases to trimming and J lost 1 base, with 11 bases between them. The V gene's germline CDR1 is SGHVS and CDR2 FQNEAQ. The CDR3 totals 15 residues. In DNA form, the CDR3 reads TGTGCCAGCAGCTTAAACTCTTGGGCGAACACTGAAGCTTTCTTT. Its protein product is CASSLNSWANTEAFF.

This clonotype came up many times. This chain connects TRBV28 to TRBJ1-1; unclear D gene. The germline V and J ends were trimmed by 5 bases and 9 bases, with 16 bases remaining between them. CDR3 size: 13 residues. Looked up from germline, CDR1 is MDHEN and CDR2 is SYDVKM. Here the CDR3 reads CASSVWGDLKAFF. The DNA for the CDR3 is TGTGCCAGCAGTGTGTGGGGAGACCTCAAAGCTTTCTTT.

Many counts were recorded for this clonotype. The rearrangement joins TRBV29-1 to TRBJ1-1; TRBD1 is a possible D gene (6 bases). Per the germline V gene, CDR1 is SQVTM and CDR2 is ANQGSEA. CDR3 size: 15 residues. V was clipped by 3 bases and J by 5 bases, with 19 bases between them. CDR3 in amino acids: CSVDGRGEWKTEAFF. CDR3 in DNA: TGCAGCGTTGACGGCAGGGGTGAGTGGAAAACTGAAGCTTTCTTT.

In this sample, this clonotype turned up many times. V is TRBV28 and J is TRBJ2-7; 8 nucleotides align to TRBD2. This CDR3 spans 16 amino acids. CDR1 is MDHEN, CDR2 SYDVKM, per germline. Trimming removed 2 bases from V and 1 base from J; junction bases left unmatched: 7. CDR3 sequence: CASSLAGTRKSYEQYF. The CDR3 DNA is TGTGCCAGCAGTTTAGCAGGGACTAGAAAGTCCTACGAGCAGTACTTC.

This chain uses TRBV19 with TRBJ1-5; perhaps TRBD1 as D (6 bases). The CDR3 has 14 amino acids. The V gene's germline CDR1 is LNHDA and CDR2 SQIVND (reference sequence). Trimming shortened V by 4 bases and J by 7 bases, and 14 bases separated the two germline ends. In nucleotides, the CDR3 is TGTGCCAGTAGTACCACAGGGACGGGGCAGCCCCAGCATTTT. Encoded protein: CASSTTGTGQPQHF.

The V and J genes are TRBV7-2 and TRBJ2-7; D might be TRBD1 or TRBD2, each matching 7 bases. There are 14 residues in the CDR3. The germline gives CDR1 SGHTA, CDR2 FQGNSA. Trimming pared 5 bases from V and 2 bases from J, leaving 13 bases between. CDR3 nucleotide sequence: TGTGCCAGCAGCCCTCAGGGGGGGACCTACGAGCAGTACTTC. It translates to CASSPQGGTYEQYF.

This clonotype occurred a few times. The rearrangement links TRBV19 to TRBJ1-6; TRBD1 matches at 12 bases. The ends lost 5 bases at V and 13 bases at J; junction bases unmatched: 6. Germline V gene lookup returns CDR1 LNHDA and CDR2 SQIVND (reference sequence). CDR3 length: 14 residues. This CDR3 reads CASSSGTGGHPLHF. The CDR3 DNA reads TGTGCCAGTAGTTCCGGGACAGGGGGCCACCCCCTCCACTTT.

This clonotype has a count of ten or more. The chain joins TRBV24-1 to TRBJ1-1; D is possibly TRBD1 (6 bases). Germline V lookup: CDR1 KGHDR, CDR2 SFDVKD. CDR3 length: 14 residues. V lost 7 bases and J lost 2, with 13 bases in between. This CDR3 reads CATSAPGANTEAFF. In nucleotides, the CDR3 is TGTGCCACCAGCGCCCCGGGGGCAAACACTGAAGCTTTCTTT.

With respect to this clonotype: An end of the junction does not agree with germline; a read error may underlie this. The V call is TRBV30, the J call TRBJ1-1; D is undetermined. Per the germline V gene, CDR1 is GTSNPN and CDR2 is SVGIG (reference sequence). This CDR3 has 13 amino acids. The CDR3 DNA reads as TGTGCCTGGATGAGGCACCTGAACACTGAAGCTTGCTTT. Amino acids: CAWMRHLNTEACF.

V and J are TRBV6-1 and TRBJ2-7; 9 bases align to TRBD1. Trimming at V came to 5 bases and at J to 0 bases, leaving 8 bases not matched to a gene. This CDR3 is built from 16 residues. Germline CDR1 and CDR2: MNHNS and SASEGT. The CDR3 loop is CASSRTGTGSSYEQYF. CDR3 in DNA: TGTGCCAGCAGTCGAACCGGGACAGGGAGCTCCTACGAGCAGTACTTC.